These 7 T cell receptor beta chains came from one sample sequenced in a study of T cells after yellow fever vaccination. MiXCR was run by TCRdb on the 5' RACE reads, yielding one entry per CDR3 protein. The sample shows some 500,000 distinct CDR3 sequences, less than 15% of them seen only once. The sample in question was PBMCs, obtained on the day of the yellow fever booster vaccination. Every receptor here comes from a man under 40 who received the YFV17D yellow fever vaccine.

The chain combines TRBV27 with TRBJ2-2; TRBD2 matches 13 bases. Per the germline V gene, CDR1 is MNHEY and CDR2 is SMNVEV (reference sequence). Trimming at V came to 5 bases and at J to 4 bases, leaving 10 bases not matched to a gene. This CDR3 has 18 amino acids. CDR3 sequence: CASSIRTSGRSATGELFF. CDR3 DNA: TGTGCCAGCAGTATCAGGACTAGCGGGAGATCGGCCACCGGGGAGCTGTTTTTT.

This clonotype was found a few times. The chain links TRBV7-9 to TRBJ2-5, with a possible D match to TRBD1 (7 bases). The germline V and J ends were trimmed by 5 bases and 5 bases, with 18 bases remaining between them. The CDR3 runs 15 residues. Germline-derived CDR1 and CDR2 are SEHNR and FQNEAQ (reference sequence). DNA for the CDR3: TGTGCCAGCAGCACCCAGGGGGGATTAAGTGAGACCCAGTACTTC. It codes for CASSTQGGLSETQYF.

This clonotype was seen a handful of times. V is TRBV6-9 and J is TRBJ2-4; weak D call: TRBD2 (5 bases). The CDR3 runs to 16 residues. Germline CDR1 MNHGY, CDR2 SVAAGI. With 6 bases removed from V and 0 bases from J, the gap between germline ends came to 15 bases. CDR3 sequence: CASRTSGILAKNIQYF. The CDR3 DNA reads as TGTGCCAGCAGGACCAGCGGAATACTAGCCAAAAACATTCAGTACTTC.

This clonotype was observed a few times. The CDR3 DNA is TGCAGTGCCCCAACGGGGGCAGGTGGCTACACCTTC. Translated, it gives CSAPTGAGGYTF. The chain recombines TRBV20-1 with TRBJ1-2; D possibly corresponds to TRBD1 (6 bases). V was shortened by 6 bases and J by 7 bases, with 15 bases between the two germline ends. This CDR3 has 12 residues. From germline, CDR1 is DFQATT and CDR2 SNEGSKA (reference sequence).

This clonotype appeared a few times. The chain links TRBV20-1 to TRBJ2-5; weak D call: TRBD1 (7 bases). Trimming took off 6 bases at V and 5 bases at J, with 25 bases between the two ends. The length of the CDR3 is 16 residues. Per the germline V gene, CDR1 is DFQATT and CDR2 is SNEGSKA (reference sequence). The CDR3 nucleotides read TGCAGTGCCCAGGGGGGAGGAACATCCGTTTTGGAGACCCAGTACTTC. This gives the protein CSAQGGGTSVLETQYF.

This clonotype came up many times. The chain is built from TRBV5-1 and TRBJ2-1, with 8 bases identical to TRBD2. This CDR3 spans 15 amino acids. Looked up from germline, CDR1 is SGHRS and CDR2 is YFSETQ. V gave up 0 bases and J gave up 4 bases; unmatched junction bases: 3. CDR3 bases: TGCGCCAGCAGCTTGGAGTCTAGCGGGTACAATGAGCAGTTCTTC. Its protein product is CASSLESSGYNEQFF. Filled out from reference TRBV5-1 and TRBJ2-1, the complete variable domain reads KAGVTQTPRYLIKTRGQQVTLSCSPISGHRSVSWYQQTPGQGLQFLFEYFSETQRNKGNFPGRFSGRQFSNSRSEMNVSTLELGDSALYLCASSLESSGYNEQFFGPGTRLTVL.

The sample holds a few counts of this clonotype. The chain couples TRBV20-1 to TRBJ2-7; 9 bases are a match to TRBD1. This CDR3 comprises 14 residues. Germline values: CDR1 DFQATT, CDR2 SNEGSKA (reference sequence). V was clipped by 5 bases and J by 4 bases; unmatched bases: 9. The CDR3 sequence is CSAAKPGQGYEQYF. The DNA for the CDR3 is TGCAGTGCTGCAAAACCCGGACAGGGGTACGAGCAGTACTTC.